This T cell receptor (beta chain) was recovered during a study of monozygotic twins with inflammatory bowel disease. Notes on the study in general: Nothing supported a single strong signal or clonotype that was associated with IBD.

Each of TCRalpha and TCRbeta cDNA went through two nested PCRs, lasting approximately 17 and 9 cycles. With the 5' RACE reads reprocessed, TCRdb shows one record per CDR3 protein and no DNA. In total, the table holds over 350,000 distinct CDR3 sequences. Germline CDR1 reads SGDLS; CDR2 reads YYNGEE. The CDR3 spans 16 residues. To note about this clonotype: Its antigen remains unknown.

The chain combines TRBV9 with TRBJ2-2. What was sequenced was blood. The sequence came from a human donor with ulcerative colitis or Crohn's disease, or a healthy co-twin of an affected twin (not recorded which). The CDR3: CASSVDRSLPTGELFF. Complete variable domain (other parts from reference TRBV9 and TRBJ2-2): DSGVTQTPKHLITATGQRVTLRCSPRSGDLSVYWYQQSLDQGLQFLIQYYNGEERAKGNILERFSAQQFPDLHSELNLSSLELGDSALYFCASSVDRSLPTGELFFGEGSRLTVL.